This section outlines one TCR beta chain sequence together with its context. What it binds is not known. Additional DNA sequences in this sample encode the identical CDR3. The CDR3 totals 14 residues. Germline CDR1 is SGHRS and CDR2 is YFSETQ. V dropped 2 bases and J dropped 7 bases, with 13 bases sitting between them. The source of the sample is a study of shared clonotypes between healthy human individuals. As for the study in general: Donor composition was two women and three men, aged 18 to 49. Findings and caveats of the study: In having few donors, the study represented limited genetic and exposure-history diversity.

Spread over ten immunoSEQ deep assay plates, unsorted PBMC DNA underwent sequencing. Produced via immunoSEQ multiplex PCR; TCRdb's table is partial and in-frame only. Among about 470,000 clones, about four fifths were seen once, and the ten largest hold roughly 13%. The material sequenced was PBMCs. The TCR was taken from a middle-aged woman in good health. Some clones in this sample may be carry-over from other donors' samples. The chain links TRBV5-1 to TRBJ2-1; TRBD2 is a possible D gene (6 bases). The chain's CDR3 is CASSFSGVGNEQFF. DNA of the CDR3: TGCGCCAGCAGCTTCTCGGGAGTAGGGAATGAGCAGTTCTTC.